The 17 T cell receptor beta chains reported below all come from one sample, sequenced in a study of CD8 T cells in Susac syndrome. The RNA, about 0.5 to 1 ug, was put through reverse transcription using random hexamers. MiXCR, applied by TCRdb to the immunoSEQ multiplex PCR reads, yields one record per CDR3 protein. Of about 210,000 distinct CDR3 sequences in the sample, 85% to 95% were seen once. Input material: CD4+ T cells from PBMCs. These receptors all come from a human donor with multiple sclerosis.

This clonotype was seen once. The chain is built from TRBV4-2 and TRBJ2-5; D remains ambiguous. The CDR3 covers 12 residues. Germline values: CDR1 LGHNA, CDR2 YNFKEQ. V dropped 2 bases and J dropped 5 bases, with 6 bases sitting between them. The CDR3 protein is CASSQHGETQYF. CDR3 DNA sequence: TGTGCCAGCAGCCAACACGGGGAGACCCAGTACTTC.

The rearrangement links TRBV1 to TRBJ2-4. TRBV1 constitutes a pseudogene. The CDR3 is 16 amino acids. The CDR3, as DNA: TGCACCAGCAGCCATGTTTGGGGCCTGGGCAAAAACATTCAGTACTTC. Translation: CTSSHVWGLGKNIQYF.

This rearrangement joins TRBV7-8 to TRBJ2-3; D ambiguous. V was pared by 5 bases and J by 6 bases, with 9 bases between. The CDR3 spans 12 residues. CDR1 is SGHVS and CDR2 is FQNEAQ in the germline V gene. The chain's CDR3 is CASSTTRDTQYF. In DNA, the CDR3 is TGTGCCAGCAGCACGACGAGGGATACGCAGTATTTT.

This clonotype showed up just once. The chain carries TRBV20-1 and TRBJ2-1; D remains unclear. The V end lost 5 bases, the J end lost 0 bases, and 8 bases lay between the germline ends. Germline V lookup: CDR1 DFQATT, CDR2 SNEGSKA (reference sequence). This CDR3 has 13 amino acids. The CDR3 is CSAVGLSYNEQFF. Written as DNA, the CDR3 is TGCAGTGCTGTGGGTCTCTCCTACAATGAGCAGTTCTTC.

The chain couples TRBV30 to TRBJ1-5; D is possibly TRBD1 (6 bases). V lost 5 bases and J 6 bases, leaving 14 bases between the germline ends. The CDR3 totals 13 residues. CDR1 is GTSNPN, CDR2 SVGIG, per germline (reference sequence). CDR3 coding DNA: TGTGCCTGGGCTGGAGGGGGGGCTCAGCCCCAGCATTTT. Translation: CAWAGGGAQPQHF.

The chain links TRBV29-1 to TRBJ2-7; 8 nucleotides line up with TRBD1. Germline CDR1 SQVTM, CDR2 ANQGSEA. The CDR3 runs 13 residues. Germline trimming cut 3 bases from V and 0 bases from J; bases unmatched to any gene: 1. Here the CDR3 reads CSVDGTGSYEQYF. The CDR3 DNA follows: TGCAGCGTTGACGGGACAGGCTCCTACGAGCAGTACTTC.

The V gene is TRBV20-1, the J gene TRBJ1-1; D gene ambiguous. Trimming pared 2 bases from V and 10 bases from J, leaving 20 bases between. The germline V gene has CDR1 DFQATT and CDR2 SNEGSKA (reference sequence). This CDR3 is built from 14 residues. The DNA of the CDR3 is TGCAGTGCTAGACAAATCGGGCCCGGTGGTGGAGCTTTCTTT. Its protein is CSARQIGPGGGAFF.

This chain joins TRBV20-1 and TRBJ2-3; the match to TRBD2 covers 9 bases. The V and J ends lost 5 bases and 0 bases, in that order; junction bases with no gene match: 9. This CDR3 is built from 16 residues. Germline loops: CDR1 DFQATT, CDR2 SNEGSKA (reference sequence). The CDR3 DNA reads TGCAGTGCTGGGCCCGGGCTAGCGGGGAGCACAGATACGCAGTATTTT. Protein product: CSAGPGLAGSTDTQYF.

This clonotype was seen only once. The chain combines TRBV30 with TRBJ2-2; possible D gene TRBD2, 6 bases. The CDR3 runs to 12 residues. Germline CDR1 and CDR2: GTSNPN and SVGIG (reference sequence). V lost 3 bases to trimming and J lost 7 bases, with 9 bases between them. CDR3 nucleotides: TGTGCCTGGAGGCTAGCGATCGGGGAGCTGTTTTTT. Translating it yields CAWRLAIGELFF.

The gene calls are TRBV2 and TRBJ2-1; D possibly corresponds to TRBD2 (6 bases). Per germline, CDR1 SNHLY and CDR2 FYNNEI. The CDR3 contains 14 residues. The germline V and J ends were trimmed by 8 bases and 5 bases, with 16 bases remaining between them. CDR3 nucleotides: TGTGCCAGCGGAGGGATAAGCCGAAACAATGAGCAGTTCTTC. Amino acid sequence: CASGGISRNNEQFF.

For the CDR3, the DNA is TGTGCCAGCTCACCAAGCATTCGAGATACGCAGTATTTT. This codes for CASSPSIRDTQYF. The chain uses TRBV18 and TRBJ2-3; D not certain. Germline V CDR1 and CDR2: KGHSH, LQKENI. Trimming left V 2 bases short and J 5 bases short, with 8 bases between. CDR3 length: 13 amino acids. Using reference TRBV18 and TRBJ2-3 for the parts outside the CDR3, the full variable domain is NAGVMQNPRHLVRRRGQEARLRCSPMKGHSHVYWYRQLPEEGLKFMVYLQKENIIDESGMPKERFSAEFPKEGPSILRIQQVVRGDSAAYFCASSPSIRDTQYFGPGTRLTVL.

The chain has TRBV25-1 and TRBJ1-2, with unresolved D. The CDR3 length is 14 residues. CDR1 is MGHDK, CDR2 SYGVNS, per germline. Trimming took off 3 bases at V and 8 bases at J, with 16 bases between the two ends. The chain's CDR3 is CASSEGWALGGYTF. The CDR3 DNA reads TGTGCCAGCAGTGAGGGCTGGGCCCTGGGAGGCTACACCTTC.

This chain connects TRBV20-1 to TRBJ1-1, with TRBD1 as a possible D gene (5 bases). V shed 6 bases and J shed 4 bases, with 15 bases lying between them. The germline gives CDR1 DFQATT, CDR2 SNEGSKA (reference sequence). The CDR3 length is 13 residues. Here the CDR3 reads CSAAQVLGTEAFF. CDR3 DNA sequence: TGCAGTGCCGCACAGGTTCTCGGCACTGAAGCTTTCTTT.

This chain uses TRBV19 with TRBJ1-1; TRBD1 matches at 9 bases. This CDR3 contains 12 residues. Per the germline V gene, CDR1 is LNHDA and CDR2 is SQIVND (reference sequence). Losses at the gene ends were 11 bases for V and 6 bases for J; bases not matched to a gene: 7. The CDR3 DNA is TGTGCCTGCCGGGACAGGGTTTCTGAAGCTTTCTTT. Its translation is CACRDRVSEAFF.

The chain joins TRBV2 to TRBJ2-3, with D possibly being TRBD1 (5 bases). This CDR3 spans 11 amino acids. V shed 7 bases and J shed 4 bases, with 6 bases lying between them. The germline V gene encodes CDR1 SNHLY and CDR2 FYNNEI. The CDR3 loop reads CASKTADTQYF. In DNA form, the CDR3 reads TGTGCCAGCAAGACAGCAGATACGCAGTATTTT.

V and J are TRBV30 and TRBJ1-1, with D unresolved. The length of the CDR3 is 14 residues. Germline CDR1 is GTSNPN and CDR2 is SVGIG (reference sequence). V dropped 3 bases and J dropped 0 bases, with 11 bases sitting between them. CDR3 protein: CAWSPGRMNTEAFF. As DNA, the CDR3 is TGTGCCTGGAGCCCCGGGCGGATGAACACTGAAGCTTTCTTT. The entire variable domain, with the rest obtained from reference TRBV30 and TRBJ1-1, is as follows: SQTIHQWPATLVQPVGSPLSLECTVEGTSNPNLYWYRQAAGRGLQLLFYSVGIGQISSEVPQNLSASRPQDRQFILSSKKLLLSDSGFYLCAWSPGRMNTEAFFGQGTRLTVV.

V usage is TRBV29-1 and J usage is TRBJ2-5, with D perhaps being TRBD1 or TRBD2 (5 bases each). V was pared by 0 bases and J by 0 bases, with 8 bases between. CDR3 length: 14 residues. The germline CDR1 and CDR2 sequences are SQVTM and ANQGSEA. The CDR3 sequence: CSVEDPGHQETQYF. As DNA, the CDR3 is TGCAGCGTTGAAGATCCGGGACACCAAGAGACCCAGTACTTC.